A single sample is the source of the 22 T cell receptor beta chains below, sequenced in a study of cytomegalovirus exposure and HLA in healthy donors (dated by TCRdb to 2016 to 2017). Preparation of the library involved the immunoSEQ multiplex PCR assay. For the multiplex PCR, a mixture combining 60 forward primers for TCR Vbeta segments and 13 reverse primers for TCR Jbeta segments was used. Sourced from immuneACCESS, this table was stored by TCRdb with only in-frame sequences that have V and J called. A share of the clones is absent; for the studies checked, an unresolved V gene accounts for under half, and the remainder has no known explanation. This sample gives roughly 99,000 clones in total; approximately 81% of them show up just once. The ten largest clonotypes hold approximately 2% of the sample. The specimen sequenced was PBMCs. Source of these receptors: a man aged 25 to 40 in good health and CMV-seronegative.

The chain joins TRBV6-1 to TRBJ1-2; weak D call: TRBD1 (5 bases). This CDR3 contains 14 residues. Germline V CDR1 and CDR2: MNHNS, SASEGT. Trimming stripped 4 bases from V and 4 bases from J, with 13 bases between. DNA of the CDR3: TGTGCCAGCAGTGCGAGAGGGGAGGTCTATGGCTACACCTTC. Translating gives CASSARGEVYGYTF.

The genes are TRBV27 and TRBJ2-2, with no clear D. Per germline, CDR1 MNHEY and CDR2 SMNVEV (reference sequence). Trimming removed 5 bases from V and 4 bases from J, with 5 bases in between. This CDR3 region has 12 residues. CDR3: CASSTFTGELFF. The CDR3 bases are TGTGCCAGCAGTACTTTCACCGGGGAGCTGTTTTTT.

The CDR3 region is CASSGTANTEAFF. The CDR3 coding sequence is TGTGCCAGCAGTGGGACAGCGAACACTGAAGCTTTCTTT. The rearrangement uses TRBV27 and TRBJ1-1; 7 nucleotides align to TRBD1. Germline V CDR1 and CDR2: MNHEY, SMNVEV (reference sequence). CDR3 length: 13 amino acids. V was pared by 5 bases and J by 1 base, with 1 base of the junction left unmatched.

This chain uses TRBV4-2 with TRBJ2-7; 7 bases map to TRBD2. Unmatched junction bases numbered 28, after V lost 11 bases and J lost 3 bases. Germline V gives CDR1 LGHNA, CDR2 YNFKEQ. The CDR3 extends over 19 amino acids. The CDR3 DNA sequence: TGTGCCGGAGACTCCCTCCTAGCGGCCCTTTCCCTTAACTTCTACGAGCAGTACTTC. Protein: CAGDSLLAALSLNFYEQYF.

J is TRBJ2-1 and V is TRBV6-5, with D perhaps matching TRBD1 (6 bases). Germline V gives CDR1 MNHEY, CDR2 SVGAGI. The CDR3 extends over 15 amino acids. Trimming left V 4 bases short and J 6 bases short, with 16 bases between. In DNA form, the CDR3 reads TGTGCCAGCAGTTTACCCGCCACAGGGCGCAATGAGCAGTTCTTC. It encodes CASSLPATGRNEQFF.

The chain uses TRBV25-1 and TRBJ1-2; no reliable D call. Looked up from germline, CDR1 is MGHDK and CDR2 is SYGVNS. V gave up 1 base and J gave up 3 bases, with 6 bases separating them. The CDR3 length is 13 residues. The CDR3, as DNA: TGTGCCAGCAGTGAATCCCTCTACTATGGCTACACCTTC. Protein sequence: CASSESLYYGYTF.

This chain connects TRBV21-1 to TRBJ2-3; TRBD2 was called by the table and not checked on the DNA. TRBV21-1 is termed a pseudogene. The CDR3 covers 17 residues. The CDR3 region has the DNA TGTGCCAGCAAGGGAAGCGGGAGGGCCCCTAGCACAGATACGCAGTATTTT. This sequence encodes CASKGSGRAPSTDTQYF.

This CDR3 is CASSPRQGGNYGYTF. CDR3 sequence (DNA): TGTGCCAGCAGCCCCCGACAGGGCGGCAACTATGGCTACACCTTC. This chain connects TRBV9 to TRBJ1-2; 7 nucleotides align to TRBD1. V was clipped by 4 bases and J by 2 bases; unmatched bases: 8. The CDR3 spans 15 residues. CDR1 and CDR2 (germline): SGDLS, YYNGEE.

A few counts support this clone. The chain uses TRBV27 and TRBJ2-7, with D tentatively TRBD2 (5 bases). CDR1 is MNHEY and CDR2 is SMNVEV in the germline V gene (reference sequence). Trimming cost V 2 bases and J 1 base, with 9 bases left between them. The CDR3 has 14 residues. The CDR3 protein is CASSLEGRSYEQYF. The CDR3 DNA follows: TGTGCCAGCAGTTTAGAGGGCAGGTCCTACGAGCAGTACTTC.

This chain uses TRBV27 with TRBJ2-1, with a weak D call TRBD1 (6 bases). From germline, CDR1 is MNHEY and CDR2 SMNVEV (reference sequence). Deletions cut 6 bases from V and 4 bases from J, with 28 bases between. The CDR3 contains 19 residues. Here the CDR3 DNA reads TGTGCCAGCAGGACAACAACTCAGGGGTCCCTGTTCTTTTACAATGAGCAGTTCTTC. Its protein is CASRTTTQGSLFFYNEQFF.

The rearrangement links TRBV6-1 to TRBJ2-7; D perhaps matches TRBD1 (5 bases). Germline V CDR1 and CDR2: MNHNS, SASEGT. The V end was cut by 10 bases, the J end by 4 bases, with 23 bases between. The CDR3 is made up of 15 amino acids. CDR3 residues: CATVVTAFPSYEQYF. The CDR3 DNA sequence: TGTGCCACCGTCGTGACAGCTTTTCCCTCTTACGAGCAGTACTTC.

This clone was observed a few times. The V and J genes are TRBV2 and TRBJ2-2; 16 bases match TRBD2. After removal of 9 bases from V and 5 bases from J, the junction contained 18 bases not matched to a gene. Germline V gene lookup returns CDR1 SNHLY and CDR2 FYNNEI. The CDR3 has 20 residues. As DNA, the CDR3 is TGTGCCAGACTAAGACCGGGACTAGCGGGAGGGCGTGTACTAACCGGGGAGCTGTTTTTT. Its translation is CARLRPGLAGGRVLTGELFF.

The rearrangement joins TRBV10-2 to TRBJ2-7, with TRBD1 as a possible D gene (6 bases). Germline V gene sequence: CDR1 WSHSY, CDR2 SAAADI. The V end was cut by 4 bases, the J end by 7 bases, with 17 bases between. The CDR3 loop spans 14 amino acids. The CDR3 sequence: CASSVNSPGVEQYF. CDR3 coding DNA: TGCGCCAGCAGTGTTAATAGCCCAGGGGTAGAGCAGTACTTC.

The chain recombines TRBV25-1 with TRBJ2-7; 11 bases line up with TRBD1. Germline CDR1 reads MGHDK; CDR2 reads SYGVNS. J was trimmed by 3 bases and V by 6 bases; bases with no gene match: 7. The CDR3 runs 15 residues. CDR3 DNA sequence: TGTGCCAGCAGGGCCTCGGGGACAGGGGGCTACGAGCAGTACTTC. Encoded protein: CASRASGTGGYEQYF.

The chain recombines TRBV7-8 with TRBJ2-3; 9 bases map to TRBD1. Germline CDR1 and CDR2: SGHVS and FQNEAQ. The CDR3 contains 14 residues. The V gene end was trimmed by 6 bases and the J gene end by 4 bases; junction bases not matched to a gene: 5. Here the CDR3 reads CASSDRTGADTQYF. The CDR3 DNA sequence: TGTGCCAGCAGTGATCGGACAGGGGCAGATACGCAGTATTTT.

V and J are TRBV27 and TRBJ2-7; TRBD1 agrees at 7 bases. Germline V gene lookup returns CDR1 MNHEY and CDR2 SMNVEV (reference sequence). The CDR3 runs to 13 residues. CDR3 bases: TGTGCGGTCTCAGACAGGGTTACCTACGAGCAGTACTTC. The encoded protein is CAVSDRVTYEQYF.

The chain has TRBV28 and TRBJ2-3; 11 bases align to TRBD1. The CDR3 is made up of 15 amino acids. Trimming took 6 bases from V and 6 from J; bases not matched to a gene: 8. In germline, CDR1 is MDHEN, CDR2 SYDVKM. CDR3 protein: CASSWTGGHTDTQYF. DNA of the CDR3: TGTGCCAGCAGCTGGACAGGGGGCCACACGGATACGCAGTATTTT.

The chain carries TRBV28 and TRBJ2-2, with 7 bases aligning to TRBD1. V dropped 7 bases and J dropped 0; count of bases not matched to a gene: 5. CDR1 is MDHEN and CDR2 is SYDVKM in the germline V gene. The CDR3 runs to 15 residues. CDR3 protein: CASTWGTANTGELFF. The CDR3 bases are TGTGCCAGCACCTGGGGGACAGCGAACACCGGGGAGCTGTTTTTT. Full variable domain (rest looked up from reference TRBV28 and TRBJ2-2): DVKVTQSSRYLVKRTGEKVFLECVQDMDHENMFWYRQDPGLGLRLIYFSYDVKMKEKGDIPEGYSVSREKKERFSLILESASTNQTSMYLCASTWGTANTGELFFGEGSRLTVL.

On this clone: Within the sample, other DNA sequences also encode this same CDR3. The rearrangement links TRBV18 to TRBJ1-2; 9 nucleotides agree with TRBD1. This CDR3 region has 14 residues. The germline V gene has CDR1 KGHSH and CDR2 LQKENI. Trimming at V came to 3 bases and at J to 1 base, leaving 0 bases not matched to a gene. The CDR3, as DNA: TGTGCCAGCTCACCGGGACAGGGTAACTATGGCTACACCTTC. Translating it yields CASSPGQGNYGYTF. The variable domain in full, with the rest retrieved from reference TRBV18 and TRBJ1-2, is NAGVMQNPRHLVRRRGQEARLRCSPMKGHSHVYWYRQLPEEGLKFMVYLQKENIIDESGMPKERFSAEFPKEGPSILRIQQVVRGDSAAYFCASSPGQGNYGYTFGSGTRLTVV.

The J gene is TRBJ1-1, the V gene TRBV9; D remains ambiguous. V was clipped by 4 bases and J by 0 bases, with 10 bases between them. In germline, CDR1 is SGDLS, CDR2 YYNGEE. The CDR3 runs to 14 residues. The CDR3 sequence is CASSPLSVNTEAFF. The CDR3 nucleotides are TGTGCCAGCAGCCCACTATCGGTGAACACTGAAGCTTTCTTT.

This chain joins TRBV19 and TRBJ1-1; maybe TRBD1 (6 bases). Germline V gene data show CDR1 as LNHDA and CDR2 as SQIVND (reference sequence). Deletions cut 4 bases from V and 5 bases from J, with 14 bases between. The CDR3 consists of 14 residues. The CDR3 DNA reads TGTGCCAGTAGTAGCAGGGGCCTCAGAACTGAAGCTTTCTTT. This gives the protein CASSSRGLRTEAFF. Based on the CDR3 plus reference TRBV19 and TRBJ1-1, the full variable domain is DGGITQSPKYLFRKEGQNVTLSCEQNLNHDAMYWYRQDPGQGLRLIYYSQIVNDFQKGDIAEGYSVSREKKESFPLTVTSAQKNPTAFYLCASSSRGLRTEAFFGQGTRLTVV.

The chain recombines TRBV11-1 with TRBJ1-2; D is unclear. V lost 5 bases, J lost 10 bases, and 20 bases lay in between. Germline-derived CDR1 and CDR2 are SGHAT and FQDESV (reference sequence). This CDR3 comprises 14 residues. CDR3 sequence reads: CASSPGWTAEAYTF. CDR3 in DNA: TGTGCCAGCAGCCCCGGTTGGACGGCGGAGGCCTACACCTTC.